The text below deals with one T cell receptor beta chain. This clone occurred a few times. The clone's antigen remains unknown. Qualities for individual bases were not recorded, and no much larger clone is one base off. This sample was included in a study of cytomegalovirus exposure and HLA in healthy donors (dated by TCRdb to the late 2010s). Regarding the complete study: According to an earlier analysis of a few hundred of the donors, 150 million to 200 million T cells yielded over 90 million unique TCR beta sequences and approximately 300 Gb of sequence data. Among the roughly 400 genotyped donors, around 81% belonged to the genetic ancestry cluster associated with self-reported Caucasian donors. Approximately 310 gigabases of sequencing data and 70 million to 100 million unique TCR sequences were included in an early release covering roughly 700 HLA-typed donors. HLA typing covered class I and class II loci at four-digit resolution. Among some 410 genotyped donors of the cohort, an average of around 240,000 unique TCR beta nucleotide sequences were sequenced per donor, roughly 20% of them non-productive. A later genetic analysis took genome-wide SNP genotypes for about 55% of the roughly 670 donors and used that subset as a discovery cohort. Typing coverage varied by locus: 629-630 donors for A, B, C, DRB1 and DQB1; around 560 for DQA1; 606 for DPA1; 400 to 480 for DPB1. To decide whether each TCR beta V gene segment behaved as functional or pseudogenic, an earlier analysis of some 600 of the donors relied on high-throughput TCR beta sequencing. Besides the first cohort of approximately 670 subjects, a separate validation cohort made up of roughly 130 different subjects was used. The aim of the study was to test whether cataloging public T cell receptors could identify signatures of past pathogen exposure. To study patterns of TCR occurrence, a later analysis re-analyzed previously published TCR beta repertoires from 650 to 750 donors and added high-resolution HLA genotyping. To predict cytomegalovirus infection status, the study combined high-throughput TCR immunosequencing, statistical association of individual TCRs with disease status, and machine learning. A handful of DR-DQ haplotypes were handled as single units for association and clustering because linkage in the cohort was strong. All discovery cohort repertoires had been generated using a single sequencing platform. Rather than using new phenotypic data, the later analysis identified candidate immune exposures from TCR beta sequences and from how often those sequences occurred across donors. The study profiled the T cell repertoires of 666 subjects by immunosequencing and related them to cytomegalovirus serostatus. Donor age, sex, ethnicity and CMV serostatus were compiled together with the repertoire data.

What the study reported, not specific to this receptor: A group of highly shared sequence variants was considered likely to be a technical artifact of the sequencing pipeline. Some IMGT-functional V segments, including TRBV6-2 and TRBV6-3, could not be distinguished by the 87-base-pair reads and were therefore excluded. When HLA alleles, especially DR and DQ, strongly co-occurred, TCR associations were difficult to assign to individual alleles. In an earlier analysis of a few hundred of the donors, most TCR beta V segments were observed in productive rearrangements about 90% or about 30% of the time, broadly matching IMGT annotations. Because HLA typing was unavailable for some donors at each locus, only the typed subset was used in association tests. At a false discovery rate of 0.05, a later analysis linked 15,000 to 20,000 TCR beta sequences to specific HLA alleles. In the study, approximately 160 TCR beta chains were listed as associated with cytomegalovirus. Three of the identified cytomegalovirus-associated TCR beta chains were confirmed in vitro to be specific for cytomegalovirus antigens. A further reported finding was that TCR beta sequences accurately predicted the HLA-A and HLA-B alleles for most subjects in the first cohort. In a later genetic analysis, fewer N-insertions in productive TCRs were reported among donors in an Asian-associated ancestry cluster than the roughly 670-donor mean. It was suggested by the authors that the approach could potentially be generalized to other disease states and immunological phenotypes. According to a later analysis, most CMV-associated TCR beta chains appeared to be HLA-restricted, and the HLA associations seemed to be driven largely by CMV exposure. V-gene and J-gene trimming of TCR beta chains was associated with a missense DCLRE1C variant in a later genetic analysis, and the association was replicated in an independent cohort. A later analysis found that TCR association rates varied across HLA loci, with DRB1 alleles showing the most associated TCRs and HLA-C alleles the fewest. In a later analysis, HLA-associated TCR beta chains showed more clonal expansion and lower generation probabilities than non-associated chains that were equally common. Presence/absence analyses assumed roughly uniform sequencing depth across donors, an assumption that may not hold. According to a later analysis, parvovirus B19, influenza, CMV and Epstein-Barr virus appeared linked to several top co-occurrence clusters. The cohort was sequenced for TCR beta chains only, and without alpha or paired-chain data the features that could be detected were limited. Because counts were too low, roughly 17 rarely observed V segments, including chromosome 9 orphons, were left out of the earlier analysis of several hundred of the donors. Correlated functional status among segregating V segments might reflect linkage disequilibrium, but an unknown experimental factor could not be ruled out. Across donors, most TCR sequences were observed very rarely, whereas some public TCRs were present in many individuals. The classifier was reported to diagnose cytomegalovirus status with high specificity and sensitivity in both the original and validation cohorts. For the cohort, immune exposure information was limited to CMV serostatus.

Including cysteine and phenylalanine, the CDR3 has 14 amino acids. The only DNA kept is the CDR3, 42 bases in frame from the first base. Per the germline V gene (reference sequence), SGHNT is the CDR1 and YYREEE is the CDR2. V trim: 0 bases; J trim: 2 bases; unmatched bases: 1. Libraries were made using the immunoSEQ multiplex PCR assay. For the multiplex PCR, a mixture combining 60 forward primers for TCR Vbeta segments and 13 reverse primers for TCR Jbeta segments was used. Amplification of the CDR3 region of rearranged TCR beta genes was performed with a multiplex PCR assay on genomic DNA. On the Illumina HiSeq System, the amplified TCR beta libraries were sequenced as 87-base-pair reads. Under the source paper's analysis protocol: A later analysis tallied 80 million to 95 million unique TCR beta chains across the 640 or so repertoires, and approximately 9.9 million of those chains were shared by two or more donors. A nearest-neighbor algorithm error-corrected the raw reads and collapsed the reads into unique sequences, merging closely related sequences to remove PCR and sequencing errors. To assign V, D and J gene segments, CDR3 sequences were aligned to IMGT reference sequences. For a sequence to be retained, at least a six-nucleotide match to both a V gene segment and a J gene segment was required. A rearrangement was called productive if the CDR3 had no stop codons and remained in frame with V and J, and every other rearrangement was called non-productive. Following IMGT convention, CDR3 was defined as the stretch from the second conserved V-encoded cysteine up to the conserved J-encoded phenylalanine. The earlier analysis of 500 to 750 of the donors excluded any sequence lacking an unambiguous match to a single V gene segment. An earlier analysis of a few hundred of the donors called V segments functional above 56.7% productive rearrangements and segregating when the between-donor standard deviation exceeded 5%. A statistical classification framework was built for diagnosing cytomegalovirus status from the catalog of TCR beta chain sequences. A later analysis assigned V and J genes by comparing TCR nucleotide sequences with IMGT/GENE-DB human TR gene sequences. Using the TCRdist pipeline, a later analysis assigned CDR3 sequences along with most-parsimonious VDJ recombination scenarios. In a later analysis, each TCR beta chain was defined by its CDR3 amino acid sequence together with its V-gene family, and reads lacking a unique V-gene family were excluded. As a way to deal with suspected cross-contamination and a sequencing artifact, a later analysis dropped more than 500 nucleotide sequences that were highly shared and had low generation probability. In a later analysis, a clonal expansion index was calculated for each public chain from normalized within-repertoire ranks of inferred template counts. In a later analysis, generation probabilities were computed using a VDJ recombination model fitted to out-of-frame rearrangements, and the results were checked against IGoR. In a later analysis, hypergeometric tests were used to score TCR-TCR, TCR-HLA and TCR-CMV co-occurrence, with a repertoire-size bias correction applied to TCR pairs. To estimate false discovery rates, a later analysis permuted the HLA or CMV assignments 20 times. In a later analysis, co-occurring TCRs were grouped using DBSCAN, with TCRdist sequence similarity added in when clustering inside HLA-allele-positive subsets. Repertoires with fewer than 30,000 or more than 120,000 public chains were left out of co-occurrence clustering, as were five repertoires with anomalous nucleotide sharing. TCRdb provides this immuneACCESS table in a form limited to in-frame rearrangements. Some clones are lacking; in checked studies, under half of them reflect an unresolved V gene, and why the rest are absent is not known. V, J and clone size derive from that table, while D and trimming were established from the DNA sequence. For this sample the table gives about 200,000 clones, of which about 72% were detected only once. The ten biggest clones cover 3.8% of the sample.

The cohort comprised approximately 700 healthy bone marrow donors. Cohort members were all nominally healthy when sampled, although unrecorded immune exposures were likely present. The donor was CMV seronegative and was included in the group of over 300 seronegative cohort members. A peripheral blood sample was provided by each donor, and peripheral blood mononuclear cells were used for TCR beta sequencing. Genomic DNA extraction from the blood cell samples was performed with the Qiagen DNeasy Blood Extraction Kit. This clonotype originated in a male donor in good health and CMV-seronegative. Here the chain combines TRBV5-4 and TRBJ1-2; TRBD1 agrees with 7 junctional bases. Sequencing input: PBMCs. The CDR3 region: CASSLAGGNYGYTF. The nucleotides read TGTGCCAGCAGCTTGGCAGGGGGAAACTATGGCTACACCTTC.